This TCR beta chain was identified in a study of T cell changes during pregnancy in multiple sclerosis. The CDR3 length is 16 residues. Germline V gene lookup returns CDR1 LGHNA and CDR2 YSLEER. Germline trimming cut 0 bases from V and 3 bases from J; bases unmatched to any gene: 8. Profiling relied on immunoSEQ multiplex PCR, and the TCRdb table lists in-frame clones only, not all of them. Of tens of thousands of clones listed, around 93% are singletons. The sequenced sample was peripheral blood, obtained in the third trimester of pregnancy. The rearrangement joins TRBV4-3 to TRBJ2-7; 7 nucleotides align to TRBD1. The receptor's source is a female donor with multiple sclerosis, enrolled in a pregnancy study. The CDR3 loop is CASSQDMGTDLYEQYF. For the CDR3, the DNA is TGCGCCAGCAGCCAAGATATGGGGACAGACCTCTACGAGCAGTACTTC.